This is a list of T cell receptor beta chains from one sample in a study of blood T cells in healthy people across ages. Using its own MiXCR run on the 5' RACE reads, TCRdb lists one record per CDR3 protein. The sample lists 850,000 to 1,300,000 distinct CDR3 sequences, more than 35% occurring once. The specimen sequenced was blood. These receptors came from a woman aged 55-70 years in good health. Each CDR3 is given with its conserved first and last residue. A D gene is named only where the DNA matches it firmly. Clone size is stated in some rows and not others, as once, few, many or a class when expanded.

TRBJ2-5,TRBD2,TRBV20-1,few,CSAAPAGGNQETQYF,TGCAGTGCTGCCCCAGCGGGAGGGAACCAAGAGACCCAGTACTTC
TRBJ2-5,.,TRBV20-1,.,CSAKRDLALETQYF,TGCAGTGCTAAGAGAGATTTGGCCCTGGAGACCCAGTACTTC
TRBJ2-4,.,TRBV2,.,CASNKDQGRFQYF,TGTGCCAGCAACAAGGATCAGGGGCGATTTCAGTACTTC
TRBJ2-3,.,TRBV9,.,CASNVDPITDTQYF,TGTGCCAGCAACGTAGATCCAATCACAGATACGCAGTATTTT
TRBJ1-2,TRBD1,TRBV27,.,CASSLGGRGLIYGYTF,TGTGCCAGCAGCCTCGGTGGAAGGGGGCTTATCTATGGCTACACCTTC
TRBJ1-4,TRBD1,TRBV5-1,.,CASSLLHGQVPEKLFF,TGCGCCAGCAGCTTACTACACGGACAGGTACCTGAAAAACTGTTTTTT
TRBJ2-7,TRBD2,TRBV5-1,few,CASSFGLAGEGNYEQYF,TGCGCCAGCAGCTTCGGACTAGCGGGAGAGGGGAACTACGAGCAGTACTTC
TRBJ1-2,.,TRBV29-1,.,CSVNVRPRAGYTF,TGCAGCGTTAATGTAAGACCCAGGGCTGGCTACACCTTC
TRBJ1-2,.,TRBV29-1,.,CSVKRDGYTF,TGCAGCGTTAAAAGGGATGGCTACACCTTC
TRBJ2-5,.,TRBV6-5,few,CASSQGSVAKTQYF,TGTGCCAGCAGCCAAGGGTCGGTGGCGAAGACCCAGTACTTC
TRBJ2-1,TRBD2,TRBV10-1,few,CASSGTSVGNEQFF,TGCGCCAGCAGTGGGACTAGCGTGGGCAATGAGCAGTTCTTC
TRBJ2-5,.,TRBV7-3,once,CASSLIPTSQGTQYF,TGTGCCAGCAGCCTCATCCCGACAAGCCAAGGGACCCAGTACTTC
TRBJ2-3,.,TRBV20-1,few,CSAQRDTDTQYF,TGCAGTGCTCAAAGAGACACAGATACGCAGTATTTT
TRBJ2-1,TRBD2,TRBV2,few,CASSESRLAGREQFF,TGTGCCAGCAGTGAGAGCAGACTAGCAGGGCGTGAGCAGTTCTTC
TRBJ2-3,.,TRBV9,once,CAGSIDSTDTQYF,TGTGCCGGCAGCATTGACTCAACCGATACGCAGTATTTT
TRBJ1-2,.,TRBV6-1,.,CASSEAHGGIYGYTF,TGTGCCAGCAGTGAAGCCCATGGAGGAATCTATGGCTACACCTTC
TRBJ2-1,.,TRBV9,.,CASSGPSASEQFF,TGTGCCAGCAGCGGTCCCAGTGCAAGTGAGCAGTTCTTC
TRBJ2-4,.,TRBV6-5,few,CASSYSSRNNKNIQYF,TGTGCCAGCAGTTACTCATCCAGAAATAACAAAAACATTCAGTACTTC
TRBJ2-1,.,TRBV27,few,CASSITRSGEQFF,TGTGCCAGCAGTATAACTAGGAGCGGTGAGCAGTTCTTC
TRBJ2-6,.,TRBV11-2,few,CASSSTVNDGANVLTF,TGTGCCAGCAGTTCTACAGTGAATGATGGGGCCAACGTCCTGACTTTC
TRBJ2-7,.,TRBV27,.,CASSSLQGGEEAQYF,TGTGCCAGCAGTTCACTCCAGGGGGGAGAAGAGGCCCAGTACTTC
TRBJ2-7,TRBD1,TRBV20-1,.,CSAVRGTSYEQYF,TGCAGTGCGGTCAGGGGGACCTCCTACGAGCAGTACTTC
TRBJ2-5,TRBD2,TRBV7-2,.,CASTLGTSQETQYF,TGTGCCAGCACCTTAGGGACTAGCCAAGAGACCCAGTACTTC
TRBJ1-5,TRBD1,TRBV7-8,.,CASSLVDRGDQPQHF,TGTGCCAGCAGCTTAGTGGACAGGGGAGACCAGCCCCAGCATTTT
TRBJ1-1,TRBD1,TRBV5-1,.,CASSGLTGEAEAFF,TGCGCCAGCAGCGGGCTGACAGGGGAGGCTGAAGCTTTCTTT
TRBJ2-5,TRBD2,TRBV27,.,CASSLSTSGSRETQYF,TGTGCCAGCAGTTTATCGACTAGCGGGAGCAGAGAGACCCAGTACTTC
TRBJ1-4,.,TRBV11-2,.,CASSDSRSWLLGEKLFF,TGTGCCAGCAGCGATTCTAGGTCGTGGCTACTGGGGGAAAAACTGTTTTTT
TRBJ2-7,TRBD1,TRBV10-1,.,CASSADRAGGYEQYF,TGCGCCAGCAGCGCGGACAGGGCCGGCGGTTACGAGCAGTACTTC
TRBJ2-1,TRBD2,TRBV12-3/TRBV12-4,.,CASSLRTSGFYNEQFF,TGTGCCAGCAGTCTGAGGACTAGCGGATTTTACAATGAGCAGTTCTTC
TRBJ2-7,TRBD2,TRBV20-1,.,CSATGLAGGLSYKQYF,TGCAGTGCTACGGGTCTAGCGGGAGGGTTATCCTACAAGCAGTACTTC
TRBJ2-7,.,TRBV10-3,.,CATSGSTYEQYF,TGTGCCACCAGTGGGTCCACCTACGAGCAGTACTTC